A single sample is the source of the 13 T cell receptor beta chains below, sequenced in a study of glioma-infiltrating T cells. Using RNA template, CDR3s of TCR alpha and beta were amplified with iRepertoire arm-PCR. Using its own MiXCR run on the multiplex PCR reads, TCRdb lists one record per CDR3 protein. This repertoire shows around 180,000 distinct CDR3 sequences, around 40% found once; its top ten account for around 5.3%. The material sequenced was glioma tissue, nonneoplastic brain tissue, or PBMCs (not recorded which). These receptor sequences come from a human donor with low-grade glioma or glioblastoma, undergoing nonglioma brain surgery, or in good health (not recorded which).

This clonotype was observed at least ten times. The CDR3 region is CASSEALAGNLEQYF. The CDR3 DNA reads as TGTGCCAGCAGTGAAGCGCTGGCAGGAAACCTCGAGCAGTACTTC. V gene TRBV6-1 combines with J gene TRBJ2-7; D is undetermined. CDR1 is MNHNS and CDR2 is SASEGT in the germline V gene. Trimming removed 0 bases from V and 6 bases from J, with 15 bases in between. The CDR3 covers 15 residues.

The sample holds many counts of this clonotype. The chain joins TRBV2 to TRBJ1-1, with a tentative D call TRBD1 (6 bases). The CDR3 length is 16 residues. Trimming pared 7 bases from V and 5 bases from J, leaving 23 bases between. Germline-derived CDR1 and CDR2 are SNHLY and FYNNEI. CDR3 in DNA: TGTGCCAGCAAGGAGGGGGGAGGAGGCAGTCGGACTGAAGCTTTCTTT. As protein: CASKEGGGGSRTEAFF.

On this clonotype itself: A single base separates this from a much larger clone, so it may be a read error. The V gene is TRBV10-3, the J gene TRBJ1-5; 11 nucleotides agree with TRBD1. The CDR3 runs to 13 residues. Trimming at V came to 8 bases and at J to 8 bases, leaving 5 bases not matched to a gene. The germline V gene encodes CDR1 ENHRY and CDR2 SYGVKD. CDR3: CAIGTGGYKPQHF. CDR3 DNA: TGTGCCATCGGGACAGGGGGATATAAGCCCCAGCATTTT.

This clonotype has at least ten counts. This rearrangement joins TRBV15 to TRBJ2-5, with 11 bases matching TRBD1. The CDR3 runs to 15 residues. After removal of 1 base from V and 4 bases from J, the junction contained 2 bases not matched to a gene. Germline lookup yields CDR1 LNHNV and CDR2 YYDKDF (reference sequence). The CDR3 region is CATSRGGTGGETQYF. As DNA, the CDR3 is TGTGCCACCAGCAGAGGGGGGACAGGGGGAGAGACCCAGTACTTC.

This clonotype has more than one count but fewer than ten. A much bigger clone sits one base away, suggesting this may be a read error. The chain recombines TRBV2 with TRBJ2-1; no definite D call. CDR3 length: 15 amino acids. The ends were cut back, 2 bases at V and 1 base at J, with 9 bases in the middle. Germline V gives CDR1 SNHLY, CDR2 FYNNEI. The CDR3, as DNA: TGTGCCAGCAGTGAATCTCCTAGATCCTACAATGAGCAGTTCTTC. Translating gives CASSESPRSYNEQFF.

V is TRBV5-1 and J is TRBJ2-1; unclear D gene. Deletions cut 0 bases from V and 9 bases from J, with 13 bases between. Germline values: CDR1 SGHRS, CDR2 YFSETQ. There are 14 residues in the CDR3. Here the CDR3 DNA reads TGCGCCAGCAGCTTGGCCCACCTTGCGGCTGAGCAGTTCTTC. This encodes CASSLAHLAAEQFF.

On this clonotype: A read error may be the cause here, since a much bigger clone is one base away. The rearrangement links TRBV20-1 to TRBJ2-1, with a weak D call TRBD1 (5 bases). CDR1 is DFQATT, CDR2 SNEGSKA, per germline (reference sequence). This CDR3 is 15 amino acids long. Trimming pared 6 bases from V and 8 bases from J, leaving 23 bases between. CDR3 loop: CSASSTLRATDEQFF. The DNA of the CDR3 is TGCAGTGCGAGCTCTACCCTCAGGGCTACAGATGAGCAGTTCTTC.

This clonotype was observed at least ten times. V usage is TRBV27 and J usage is TRBJ1-2; TRBD1 is a possible D gene (5 bases). CDR3 length: 13 amino acids. V dropped 4 bases and J dropped 2 bases, with 8 bases sitting between them. The V gene's germline CDR1 is MNHEY and CDR2 SMNVEV (reference sequence). CDR3 sequence: CASSSGGNYGYTF. CDR3 nucleotide sequence: TGTGCCAGCAGTTCGGGGGGAAACTATGGCTACACCTTC.

Ten or more counts support this clonotype. The rearrangement uses TRBV6-1 and TRBJ2-1, with 9 bases matching TRBD2. The CDR3 contains 14 residues. Germline-derived CDR1 and CDR2 are MNHNS and SASEGT. The V gene end was trimmed by 8 bases and the J gene end by 3 bases; junction bases not matched to a gene: 5. The CDR3 nucleotides read TGTGCCAGCGGTGCGGGAGGGATCTACAATGAGCAGTTCTTC. Its protein is CASGAGGIYNEQFF.

This clonotype was found many times. The chain combines TRBV7-8 with TRBJ1-3, with D possibly matching TRBD1 (5 bases). This CDR3 is built from 14 residues. Germline V gives CDR1 SGHVS, CDR2 FQNEAQ. V was clipped by 6 bases and J by 0 bases, with 9 bases between them. The CDR3 spells CASSLRGSGNTIYF. Here the CDR3 DNA reads TGTGCCAGCAGTTTAAGGGGCTCTGGAAACACCATATATTTT.

This clonotype was observed a few times. In DNA, the CDR3 is TGTGCCACTACAGACAGGGCGCGGAATCAGCCCCAGCATTTT. It encodes CATTDRARNQPQHF. The chain links TRBV19 to TRBJ1-5, with 7 bases lining up with TRBD1. CDR1 is LNHDA and CDR2 is SQIVND in the germline V gene (reference sequence). The CDR3 is 14 residues long. V shed 10 bases and J 4 bases; nucleotides not matched to a gene: 10.

The V and J genes are TRBV4-1 and TRBJ2-3, with D unclear. This CDR3 comprises 11 residues. CDR1 is MGHRA, CDR2 YSYEKL, per germline. CDR3 region: CVSSFHGTQYF. CDR3 DNA sequence: TGCGTTAGCAGCTTTCACGGTACGCAGTATTTT.

This clonotype was seen many times. The chain combines TRBV6-1 with TRBJ2-7; 9 bases agree with TRBD1. The junction had 10 bases not matched to a gene; V was cut back by 5 bases and J by 5 bases. The CDR3 is 15 residues long. The V gene's germline CDR1 is MNHNS and CDR2 SASEGT. This CDR3 reads CASSSPGQGSHEQYF. In nucleotides, the CDR3 is TGTGCCAGCAGTTCGCCGGGACAGGGAAGTCACGAGCAGTACTTC.